The 5 T cell receptor beta chains below were found in one sample sequenced in a study of cytomegalovirus exposure and HLA in healthy donors. 60 Vbeta and 13 Jbeta primers were used in PCR. This table comes from immunoSEQ multiplex PCR, and its TCRdb copy is limited to in-frame clones, with some not included. The sample holds fewer than 200,000 clones, roughly 78% seen once. Material for sequencing was PBMCs. Receptors were obtained from a boy aged 5 to 17 in good health and CMV-seronegative.

The chain is built from TRBV6-1 and TRBJ1-1; 7 nucleotides align to TRBD1. The V gene end was trimmed by 8 bases and the J gene end by 8 bases; junction bases not matched to a gene: 5. From germline, CDR1 is MNHNS and CDR2 SASEGT. This CDR3 comprises 11 residues. CDR3 loop: CASAQTGEAFF. CDR3 in DNA: TGTGCCAGCGCGCAGACAGGGGAAGCTTTCTTT.

This clone was picked up one time. The J gene is TRBJ1-2, the V gene TRBV20-1; D call uncertain. Per germline, CDR1 DFQATT and CDR2 SNEGSKA (reference sequence). Trimming removed 3 bases at V and 4 bases at J, with 6 bases between. The CDR3 is made up of 11 amino acids. CDR3 sequence: CSASSTYGYTF. The CDR3 DNA reads as TGCAGTGCTAGTAGTACCTATGGCTACACCTTC.

The chain combines TRBV5-1 with TRBJ2-3; TRBD1 matches at 7 bases. The CDR3 loop spans 16 amino acids. Germline CDR1 is SGHRS and CDR2 is YFSETQ. V shed 4 bases, J shed 3 bases, and the junction held 11 bases outside the gene matches. The CDR3 region is CASSAYGQEDTDTQYF. As DNA, the CDR3 is TGCGCCAGCAGCGCCTATGGACAGGAAGATACAGATACGCAGTATTTT. Together with reference TRBV5-1 and TRBJ2-3, the CDR3 gives the full variable domain: KAGVTQTPRYLIKTRGQQVTLSCSPISGHRSVSWYQQTPGQGLQFLFEYFSETQRNKGNFPGRFSGRQFSNSRSEMNVSTLELGDSALYLCASSAYGQEDTDTQYFGPGTRLTVL.

The chain employs TRBV15 and TRBJ1-2; no clear D. V lost 0 bases to trimming and J lost 4 bases, with 9 bases between them. The CDR3 is 14 amino acids. CDR1 and CDR2 (germline): LNHNV, YYDKDF (reference sequence). The CDR3 DNA is TGTGCCACCAGCAGAGATCTGGAGTTCTATGGCTACACCTTC. As protein: CATSRDLEFYGYTF.

The chain is built from TRBV18 and TRBJ1-1; D is unclear. Germline assignment: CDR1 KGHSH and CDR2 LQKENI. Deletions cut 3 bases from V and 3 bases from J, with 14 bases between. The CDR3 contains 15 residues. In DNA form, the CDR3 reads TGTGCCAGCTCACCTGAGGGCGGGATATACACTGAAGCTTTCTTT. Protein sequence: CASSPEGGIYTEAFF.